One and the same sample provided the 3 T cell receptor beta chains below, sequenced in a study of cytomegalovirus exposure and HLA in healthy donors. PCR was performed using 60 Vbeta and 13 Jbeta primers. Sequencing was performed with immunoSEQ multiplex PCR; in TCRdb, only in-frame clones are kept and a portion is missing. This repertoire shows roughly 100,000 clones, approximately 73% found once; its top ten account for 10%. The sequenced sample was PBMCs. Receptors were obtained from a woman younger than 35 in good health and CMV-seropositive.

V usage is TRBV5-1 and J usage is TRBJ1-1, with D hard to call. Trimming removed 2 bases from V and 3 bases from J, with 8 bases in between. The CDR3 runs 13 residues. The germline gives CDR1 SGHRS, CDR2 YFSETQ. CDR3 in amino acids: CASSFQVHTEAFF. The CDR3 DNA sequence: TGCGCCAGCAGCTTTCAGGTCCACACTGAAGCTTTCTTT.

The chain couples TRBV10-1 to TRBJ1-2, with TRBD1 as a possible D gene (5 bases). Germline assignment: CDR1 WNHNN and CDR2 SYGVQD (reference sequence). V was clipped by 10 bases and J by 3 bases, with 18 bases between them. The CDR3 loop spans 14 amino acids. This chain's CDR3 is CAIGPGRGDYGYTF. The CDR3 region has the DNA TGCGCCATCGGACCAGGGCGGGGGGACTATGGCTACACCTTC.

This rearrangement joins TRBV9 to TRBJ2-5; a weak D match, TRBD2 (6 bases). This CDR3 is 15 amino acids long. The V end was cut by 3 bases, the J end by 4 bases, with 16 bases between. Germline V lookup: CDR1 SGDLS, CDR2 YYNGEE. CDR3 loop: CASSGGAGSAETQYF. CDR3 DNA: TGTGCCAGCAGCGGAGGGGCGGGAAGCGCAGAGACCCAGTACTTC.